This paragraph covers one T cell receptor beta chain sequence. There is no known antigen for this receptor. No per-base quality is available; no much larger clone lies one base away. The germline V gene sets CDR1 to SGHRS and CDR2 to YFSETQ. Reading from cysteine to phenylalanine, the CDR3 counts 13 amino acids. The sequence is cut down to CDR3 DNA, 39 bases in frame from base 1. The junction carries 6 bases between V and J, which are trimmed by 2 bases and 4 bases respectively. This sample was taken from a study of cytomegalovirus exposure and HLA in healthy donors (dated by TCRdb to 2017 to 2019). About the investigation overall: According to a later analysis, the roughly 120 validation repertoires were produced on the same platform as the approximately 690 repertoires of the first cohort. In addition to the first cohort of 650 to 750 subjects, a separate validation cohort of under 150 different subjects was used. The study aimed to test whether signatures of past pathogen exposure could be identified by cataloging public T cell receptors. High-throughput TCR immunosequencing, statistical association of individual TCRs with disease status, and machine learning were combined to predict cytomegalovirus infection status.

The study at large found these results: Of the cluster scores, approximately 95% were above 0 in a later analysis, which found that TCRs clustered in the first cohort also tended to co-occur in the 120 validation repertoires. In the study, about 150 TCR beta chains were listed as associated with cytomegalovirus. The authors suggested that the approach could potentially be extended to other disease states and immunological phenotypes. The classifier was reported to diagnose cytomegalovirus status with high specificity and sensitivity in both the original and validation cohorts. In vitro tests confirmed that three of the cytomegalovirus-associated TCR beta chains recognize cytomegalovirus antigens. Most TCR sequences were seen in very few donors, while some public TCRs were found in many individuals. A later analysis had no HLA typing for the validation cohort, so co-occurrence there was scored across all 120 repertoires.

Donors formed part of the validation cohort, which comprised 120 subjects and was distinct from the first cohort of several hundred subjects. Receptors were amplified or captured by the immunoSEQ multiplex PCR assay. The original methods were these. A statistical classification framework was built to diagnose cytomegalovirus status from the catalog of TCR beta chain sequences. In TCRdb, the immuneACCESS table is reduced to in-frame sequences with V and J assigned. These tables do not hold every clone; where another copy was compared, an unresolved V gene accounts for under half, and the others remain unexplained. Clone size and the V and J calls come from that table; the DNA yielded D and trimming. A total of about 140,000 clones appear in this sample, about 91% of them only once. Less than 5.5% of the sample comes from the top ten.

The receptor's source is a man aged 18-30 years in good health and CMV-seropositive. Here the chain combines TRBV5-1 and TRBJ1-4; the D gene lacks a confident call. The source material was PBMCs. CDR3 reads: CASSLGDNEKLFF. The DNA is as follows: TGCGCCAGCAGCTTAGGAGATAATGAAAAACTGTTTTTT.